Given below is one TCR beta chain in context. This sample stems from a study of blood T cell repertoires in COVID-19. The assay was immunoSEQ multiplex PCR, and TCRdb's table has in-frame clones only and misses some. The repertoire includes 150,000 or so clones, 65% to 90% of them detected once, and around an eighth sits in the top ten. This CDR3 comprises 16 residues. CDR1 is GTSNPN, CDR2 SVGIG, per germline (reference sequence). This TCR was sampled from a woman in her sixties or seventies with COVID-19, enrolled during active disease. V usage is TRBV30 and J usage is TRBJ1-1; TRBD1 matches at 7 bases. The material sequenced was peripheral blood. The CDR3 loop reads CAFYRGRTSMNTEAFF. CDR3 DNA sequence: TGTGCGTTTTACAGGGGACGCACCTCTATGAACACTGAAGCTTTCTTT.